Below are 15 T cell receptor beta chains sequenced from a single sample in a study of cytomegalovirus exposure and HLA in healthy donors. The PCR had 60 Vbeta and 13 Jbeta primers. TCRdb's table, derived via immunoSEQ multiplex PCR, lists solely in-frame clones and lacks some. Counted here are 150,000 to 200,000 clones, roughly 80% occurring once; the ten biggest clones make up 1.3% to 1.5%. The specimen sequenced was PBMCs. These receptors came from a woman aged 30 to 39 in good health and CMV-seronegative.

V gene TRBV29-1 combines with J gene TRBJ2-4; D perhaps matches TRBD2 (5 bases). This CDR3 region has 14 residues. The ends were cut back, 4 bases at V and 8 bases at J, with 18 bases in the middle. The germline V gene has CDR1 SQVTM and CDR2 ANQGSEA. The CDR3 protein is CSVGDGRKEDIQYF. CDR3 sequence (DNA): TGCAGCGTTGGGGATGGCAGGAAGGAGGACATTCAGTACTTC.

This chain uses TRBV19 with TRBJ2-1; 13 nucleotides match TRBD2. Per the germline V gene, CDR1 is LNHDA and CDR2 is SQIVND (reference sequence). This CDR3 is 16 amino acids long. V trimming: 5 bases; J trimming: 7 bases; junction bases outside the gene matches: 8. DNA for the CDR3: TGTGCCAGTAGTGCGGAGACTAGCGGGGGGTGGAATGAGCAGTTCTTC. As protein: CASSAETSGGWNEQFF.

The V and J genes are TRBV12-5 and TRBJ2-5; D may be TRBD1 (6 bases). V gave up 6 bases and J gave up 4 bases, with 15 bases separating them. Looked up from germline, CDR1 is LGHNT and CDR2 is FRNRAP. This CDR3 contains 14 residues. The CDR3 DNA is TGTGCTAGTGGGGAAGGACAGAATCTAGAGACCCAGTACTTC. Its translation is CASGEGQNLETQYF.

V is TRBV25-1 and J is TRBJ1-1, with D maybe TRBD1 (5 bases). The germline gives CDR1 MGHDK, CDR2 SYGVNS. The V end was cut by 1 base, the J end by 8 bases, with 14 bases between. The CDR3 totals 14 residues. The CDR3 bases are TGTGCCAGCAGTGAATTGACGTATAAGGGGGAAGCTTTCTTT. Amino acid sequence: CASSELTYKGEAFF. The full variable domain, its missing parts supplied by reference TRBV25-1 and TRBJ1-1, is EADIYQTPRYLVIGTGKKITLECSQTMGHDKMYWYQQDPGMELHLIHYSYGVNSTEKGDLSSESTVSRIRTEHFPLTLESARPSHTSQYLCASSELTYKGEAFFGQGTRLTVV.

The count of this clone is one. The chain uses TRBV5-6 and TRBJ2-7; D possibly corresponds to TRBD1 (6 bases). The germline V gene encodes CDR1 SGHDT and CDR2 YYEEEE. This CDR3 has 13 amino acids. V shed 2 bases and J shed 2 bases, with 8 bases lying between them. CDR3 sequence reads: CASSFGTTYEQYF. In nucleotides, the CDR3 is TGTGCCAGCAGCTTCGGGACAACCTACGAGCAGTACTTC.

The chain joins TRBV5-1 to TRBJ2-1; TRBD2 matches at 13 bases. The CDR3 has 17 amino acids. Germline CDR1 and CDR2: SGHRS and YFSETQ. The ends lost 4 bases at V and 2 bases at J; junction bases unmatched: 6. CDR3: CASSPRTSGGTYNEQFF. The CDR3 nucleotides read TGCGCCAGCAGCCCGCGGACTAGCGGGGGTACCTACAATGAGCAGTTCTTC.

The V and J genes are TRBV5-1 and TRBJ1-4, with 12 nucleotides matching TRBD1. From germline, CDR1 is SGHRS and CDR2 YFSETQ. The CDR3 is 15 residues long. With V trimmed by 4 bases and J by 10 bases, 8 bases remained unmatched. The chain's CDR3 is CASSHGTGGELKLFF. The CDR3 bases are TGCGCCAGCAGCCACGGGACAGGGGGCGAGTTAAAACTGTTTTTT.

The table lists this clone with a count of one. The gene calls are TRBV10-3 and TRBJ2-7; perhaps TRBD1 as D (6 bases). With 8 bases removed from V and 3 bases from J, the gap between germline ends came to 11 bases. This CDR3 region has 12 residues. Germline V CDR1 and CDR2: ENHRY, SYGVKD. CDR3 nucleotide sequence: TGTGCCATCGGACAGAGGGACTACGAGCAGTACTTC. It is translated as CAIGQRDYEQYF.

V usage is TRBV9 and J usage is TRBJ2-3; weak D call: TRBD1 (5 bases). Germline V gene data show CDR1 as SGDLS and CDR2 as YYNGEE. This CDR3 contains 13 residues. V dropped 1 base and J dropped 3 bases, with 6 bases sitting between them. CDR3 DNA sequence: TGTGCCAGCAGCGTAAAGGGGACAGATACGCAGTATTTT. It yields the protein CASSVKGTDTQYF.

CDR3 nucleotide sequence: TGCAGCGTTGAAAAGCGGGGCTCGAACACTGAAGCTTTCTTT. Protein product: CSVEKRGSNTEAFF. V and J are TRBV29-1 and TRBJ1-1; TRBD1 is a possible D gene (5 bases). The CDR3 has 14 amino acids. V was clipped by 2 bases and J by 1 base, with 11 bases between them. Germline V gene sequence: CDR1 SQVTM, CDR2 ANQGSEA.

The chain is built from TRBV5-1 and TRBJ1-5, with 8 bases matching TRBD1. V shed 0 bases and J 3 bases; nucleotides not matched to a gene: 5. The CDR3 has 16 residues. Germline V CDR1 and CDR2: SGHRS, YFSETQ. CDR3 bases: TGCGCCAGCAGCTTGGACCCCCAGGGGGCCAATCAGCCCCAGCATTTT. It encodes CASSLDPQGANQPQHF.

This chain's CDR3 is CASSPRGAYGYTF. The CDR3 DNA follows: TGTGCCAGCTCACCGCGGGGGGCCTATGGCTACACCTTC. V is TRBV18 and J is TRBJ1-2, with D perhaps TRBD1 (6 bases). The V end lost 3 bases, the J end lost 4 bases, and 9 bases lay between the germline ends. The CDR3 sequence is 13 residues long. Germline assignment: CDR1 KGHSH and CDR2 LQKENI.

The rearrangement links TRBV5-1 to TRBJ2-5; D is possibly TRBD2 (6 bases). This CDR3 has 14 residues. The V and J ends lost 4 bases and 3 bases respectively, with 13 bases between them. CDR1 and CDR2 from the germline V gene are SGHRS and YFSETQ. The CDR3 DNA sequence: TGCGCCAGCAGCGGTCGGGACTCCGAAGAGACCCAGTACTTC. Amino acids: CASSGRDSEETQYF. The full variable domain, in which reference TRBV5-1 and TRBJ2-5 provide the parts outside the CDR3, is KAGVTQTPRYLIKTRGQQVTLSCSPISGHRSVSWYQQTPGQGLQFLFEYFSETQRNKGNFPGRFSGRQFSNSRSEMNVSTLELGDSALYLCASSGRDSEETQYFGPGTRLLVL.

The CDR3 loop reads CASSLGGDSPLHF. Written as DNA, the CDR3 is TGTGCCAGCAGCTTGGGAGGGGATTCACCCCTCCACTTT. The genes are TRBV7-9 and TRBJ1-6; a possible D gene is TRBD1 (5 bases). CDR1 and CDR2 from the germline V gene are SEHNR and FQNEAQ (reference sequence). The V gene lost 3 bases and the J gene lost 8 bases, with 8 bases spanning the gap. The CDR3 extends over 13 amino acids.

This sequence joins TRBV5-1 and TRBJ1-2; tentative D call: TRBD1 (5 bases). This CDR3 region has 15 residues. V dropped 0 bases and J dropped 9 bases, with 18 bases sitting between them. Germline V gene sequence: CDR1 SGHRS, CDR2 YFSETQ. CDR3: CASSLDLGTPLSYTF. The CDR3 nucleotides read TGCGCCAGCAGCTTGGACCTCGGGACTCCCCTGAGCTACACCTTC.